These T cell receptor beta chains were read from a single sample in a study of CD8 T cells in ankylosing spondylitis. Via MiXCR, TCRdb re-called the 5' RACE reads, giving one row per CDR3 protein. This table holds about 800,000 distinct CDR3 sequences, about 10% found once. The sequenced material came from blood, either unsorted or a sorted T cell fraction (not recorded which). Receptors were obtained from a male donor with ankylosing spondylitis. The CDR3 runs from the conserved cysteine through the conserved F or W. Each record gives: D gene, V gene, J gene, clone size, CDR3 DNA, CDR3 protein. A D gene is named only where the DNA matches it firmly. A row's size may be missing; if present it is once, few, many or a size class.

D gene: TRBD1; V gene: TRBV27; J gene: TRBJ1-4; clone size: -; CDR3 DNA: TGTGCCAGCAGTCGAAGGGACAGGGGAGCGACTAATGAAAAACTGTTTTTT; CDR3 protein: CASSRRDRGATNEKLFF
D gene: -; V gene: TRBV10-3; J gene: TRBJ2-7; clone size: many; CDR3 DNA: TGTGCCATCAGTGAACAGGGTCGGTACGAGCAGTACTTC; CDR3 protein: CAISEQGRYEQYF
D gene: -; V gene: TRBV20-1; J gene: TRBJ1-2; clone size: many; CDR3 DNA: TGCAGTGCTAAGGCCCGACACTATGGCTACACCTTC; CDR3 protein: CSAKARHYGYTF
D gene: -; V gene: TRBV27; J gene: TRBJ2-7; clone size: many; CDR3 DNA: TGTGCCAGCAGCGCGAGGGGACGTGCTTACGAGCAGTACTTC; CDR3 protein: CASSARGRAYEQYF
D gene: -; V gene: TRBV3-1; J gene: TRBJ1-1; clone size: many; CDR3 DNA: TGTGCCAGCAGCCCAGATGGGGACACTGAAGCTTTCTTT; CDR3 protein: CASSPDGDTEAFF
D gene: -; V gene: TRBV5-1; J gene: TRBJ1-5; clone size: -; CDR3 DNA: TGCGCCAGCAGTGAGAGGGGAAATAGCAATCAGCCCCAGCATTTT; CDR3 protein: CASSERGNSNQPQHF
D gene: TRBD2; V gene: TRBV20-1; J gene: TRBJ2-3; clone size: few; CDR3 DNA: TGCAGTCCCCTAGCGGGCGGATTCACAGATACGCAGTATTTT; CDR3 protein: CSPLAGGFTDTQYF
D gene: TRBD1; V gene: TRBV5-1; J gene: TRBJ2-7; clone size: -; CDR3 DNA: TGCGCCAGCAGCGACCCGGGACAGGGGGGCGAGCAGTACTTC; CDR3 protein: CASSDPGQGGEQYF
D gene: TRBD2; V gene: TRBV5-1; J gene: TRBJ2-1; clone size: few; CDR3 DNA: TGCGCCAGCAGCTTGGGGACTAGCGGGGTTATCGGGCAGTTCTTC; CDR3 protein: CASSLGTSGVIGQFF
D gene: -; V gene: TRBV10-2; J gene: TRBJ1-2; clone size: -; CDR3 DNA: TGCGCCAGCAGTCACAGCAGGCGGGACTATGGCTACACCTTC; CDR3 protein: CASSHSRRDYGYTF
D gene: TRBD1; V gene: TRBV20-1; J gene: TRBJ1-2; clone size: many; CDR3 DNA: TGCAGTGCCGGACAGGGATATAACTATGGCTACACCTTC; CDR3 protein: CSAGQGYNYGYTF
D gene: TRBD1; V gene: TRBV7-3; J gene: TRBJ2-2; clone size: few; CDR3 DNA: TGTGCCAGCAGAATTGGTCGACAGGGGATGAACACCGGGGAGCTGTTTTTT; CDR3 protein: CASRIGRQGMNTGELFF
D gene: -; V gene: TRBV7-2; J gene: TRBJ2-1; clone size: few; CDR3 DNA: TGTGCCAGCAGCTTTACAGAACTTGAGTACAATGAGCAGTTCTTC; CDR3 protein: CASSFTELEYNEQFF
D gene: TRBD1; V gene: TRBV4-2; J gene: TRBJ1-2; clone size: few; CDR3 DNA: TGTGCCAGCAGCCATCAAGAAAGCAGACAGGGTTTTAACTATGGCTACACCTTC; CDR3 protein: CASSHQESRQGFNYGYTF
D gene: TRBD2; V gene: TRBV7-9; J gene: TRBJ2-7; clone size: many; CDR3 DNA: TGTGCCAGCAGCTTAGTTCGCGGGAGTACCCCCTACGAGCAGTACTTC; CDR3 protein: CASSLVRGSTPYEQYF
D gene: -; V gene: TRBV12-3/TRBV12-4; J gene: TRBJ2-7; clone size: -; CDR3 DNA: TGTGCCAGCAGCCAGAGGACAGAGCAGTACTTC; CDR3 protein: CASSQRTEQYF
D gene: -; V gene: TRBV6-1; J gene: TRBJ1-4; clone size: few; CDR3 DNA: TGTGCCAGCACCAGAAAATTACGGGCCCTTGCAACTAATGAAAAACTGTTTTTT; CDR3 protein: CASTRKLRALATNEKLFF
D gene: -; V gene: TRBV4-3; J gene: TRBJ2-1; clone size: -; CDR3 DNA: TGCGCCAGCAGCCTAGGGCCCCAGGAAGAGAATGAGCAGTTCTTC; CDR3 protein: CASSLGPQEENEQFF
D gene: -; V gene: TRBV7-9; J gene: TRBJ2-7; clone size: few; CDR3 DNA: TGTGCCAGCAATCCCAGTGAATACTCCTACGAGCAGTACTTC; CDR3 protein: CASNPSEYSYEQYF
D gene: -; V gene: TRBV7-8; J gene: TRBJ1-2; clone size: few; CDR3 DNA: TGTGCCAGCAGCTTAGTCGGAGGCCCCTACACCTTC; CDR3 protein: CASSLVGGPYTF
D gene: -; V gene: TRBV20-1; J gene: TRBJ2-6; clone size: once; CDR3 DNA: TGCAGTGTCGGTAATGCTGGGGCCAACGTCCTGAATTTC; CDR3 protein: CSVGNAGANVLNF
D gene: -; V gene: TRBV7-9; J gene: TRBJ1-2; clone size: few; CDR3 DNA: TGTGCCAGCAGCTTATCGAGACCCAACTATGGCTACACCTTC; CDR3 protein: CASSLSRPNYGYTF
D gene: -; V gene: TRBV11-2; J gene: TRBJ1-2; clone size: few; CDR3 DNA: TGTGCCAGCAGCGTGAACTGGCAGTCTAACTATGGCTACACCTTC; CDR3 protein: CASSVNWQSNYGYTF
D gene: -; V gene: TRBV4-3; J gene: TRBJ2-5; clone size: -; CDR3 DNA: TGCGCCAGCAGCCCCATCGCAGGGGAAGCAGAGACCCAGTACTTC; CDR3 protein: CASSPIAGEAETQYF
D gene: -; V gene: TRBV10-3; J gene: TRBJ2-7; clone size: -; CDR3 DNA: TGTGCCATCAGTGATAGGGAGGGGGGCGGCGAGCAGTACTTC; CDR3 protein: CAISDREGGGEQYF
D gene: TRBD2; V gene: TRBV20-1; J gene: TRBJ2-1; clone size: many; CDR3 DNA: TGCAGTGCCAGAGGGCCTATGGCGGGGGGTGACAATGAGCAGTTCTTC; CDR3 protein: CSARGPMAGGDNEQFF
D gene: -; V gene: TRBV7-2; J gene: TRBJ2-4; clone size: many; CDR3 DNA: TGTGCCAGCAGCTTAAAGGGTGGGGAAAACATTCAGTACTTC; CDR3 protein: CASSLKGGENIQYF
D gene: -; V gene: TRBV5-1; J gene: TRBJ2-7; clone size: few; CDR3 DNA: TGCGCCAGCAGCTTCTCGCGGGGAATCGGCGAGCAGTACTTC; CDR3 protein: CASSFSRGIGEQYF
D gene: -; V gene: TRBV10-3; J gene: TRBJ1-6; clone size: -; CDR3 DNA: TGTGCCATCAGCGATAGGGGAACCTATAATTCACCCCTCCACTTT; CDR3 protein: CAISDRGTYNSPLHF
D gene: -; V gene: TRBV5-1; J gene: TRBJ1-2; clone size: few; CDR3 DNA: TGCGCCAGCAGCCAGGGCAGGATGGGCTACACCTTC; CDR3 protein: CASSQGRMGYTF
D gene: -; V gene: TRBV20-1; J gene: TRBJ2-4; clone size: -; CDR3 DNA: TGCAGTGCTAGAGTGACTCGGGGTATTCAGTACTTC; CDR3 protein: CSARVTRGIQYF
D gene: TRBD2; V gene: TRBV20-1; J gene: TRBJ2-2; clone size: few; CDR3 DNA: TGCAGTGCTAGTAGACTAGCGAGTAACACCGGGGAGCTGTTTTTT; CDR3 protein: CSASRLASNTGELFF
D gene: TRBD1; V gene: TRBV20-1; J gene: TRBJ2-1; clone size: -; CDR3 DNA: TGCAGTGCGTCCCGGGACAGTTGGAGAAATGAGCAGTTCTTC; CDR3 protein: CSASRDSWRNEQFF
D gene: -; V gene: TRBV5-1; J gene: TRBJ2-6; clone size: -; CDR3 DNA: TGCGCCAGCAGCTTGGCGTTGCGGGTCTCTGGGGCCAACGTCCTGACTTTC; CDR3 protein: CASSLALRVSGANVLTF
D gene: -; V gene: TRBV20-1; J gene: TRBJ1-1; clone size: few; CDR3 DNA: TGCAGTGCTAGTGTATATGGGGGAGCTTTCTTT; CDR3 protein: CSASVYGGAFF
D gene: TRBD1; V gene: TRBV9; J gene: TRBJ1-2; clone size: -; CDR3 DNA: TGTGCCAGCAGCGTAGGGGACAGGGCCCTCTATGGCTACACCTTC; CDR3 protein: CASSVGDRALYGYTF
D gene: TRBD2; V gene: TRBV20-1; J gene: TRBJ2-5; clone size: -; CDR3 DNA: TGCAGTGCTAGAGATTTGCGGGGGATGCAAGAGACCCAGTACTTC; CDR3 protein: CSARDLRGMQETQYF
D gene: -; V gene: TRBV4-3; J gene: TRBJ2-4; clone size: few; CDR3 DNA: TGCGCCAGCAGCCAAGATGGGCAACCCAGAAACATTCAGTACTTC; CDR3 protein: CASSQDGQPRNIQYF
D gene: -; V gene: TRBV20-1; J gene: TRBJ1-5; clone size: few; CDR3 DNA: TGCAGTGCTAGAATGGGCTACAATCAGCCCCAGCATTTT; CDR3 protein: CSARMGYNQPQHF
D gene: TRBD1; V gene: TRBV12-3/TRBV12-4; J gene: TRBJ1-4; clone size: many; CDR3 DNA: TGTGCCAGCAGTTTAGATGGGACAGCAAATGAAAAACTGTTTTTT; CDR3 protein: CASSLDGTANEKLFF
D gene: TRBD2; V gene: TRBV20-1; J gene: TRBJ2-1; clone size: few; CDR3 DNA: TGCAGTGCTAGAGTGGCGGGGGGATCGTACAATGAGCAGTTCTTC; CDR3 protein: CSARVAGGSYNEQFF
D gene: -; V gene: TRBV6-5; J gene: TRBJ1-4; clone size: many; CDR3 DNA: TGTGCCAGCAGCTTAGACCGAAATGAAAAACTGTTTTTT; CDR3 protein: CASSLDRNEKLFF
D gene: -; V gene: TRBV28; J gene: TRBJ1-2; clone size: -; CDR3 DNA: TGTGCCAGCAGTCCAGGACCTGCTCGGGGCTACACCTTC; CDR3 protein: CASSPGPARGYTF
D gene: -; V gene: TRBV9; J gene: TRBJ2-7; clone size: few; CDR3 DNA: TGTGCCAGCAGCGTAGCGGAGGGGTGGGGATCCTACGAGCAGTACTTC; CDR3 protein: CASSVAEGWGSYEQYF
D gene: -; V gene: TRBV9; J gene: TRBJ1-6; clone size: -; CDR3 DNA: TGTGCCAGCAGCGTAACAGGGATCTCGGATAATTCACCCCTCCACTTT; CDR3 protein: CASSVTGISDNSPLHF
D gene: -; V gene: TRBV9; J gene: TRBJ1-2; clone size: many; CDR3 DNA: TGTGCCAGCAGCGTAGTAGGGGGGCCGAGCTATGGCTACACCTTC; CDR3 protein: CASSVVGGPSYGYTF
D gene: -; V gene: TRBV28; J gene: TRBJ1-2; clone size: few; CDR3 DNA: TGTGCCAGCAGTTTAGCCCCGCAGATCTATGGCTACACCTTC; CDR3 protein: CASSLAPQIYGYTF
D gene: -; V gene: TRBV7-9; J gene: TRBJ2-7; clone size: few; CDR3 DNA: TGTGCCAGCATTGGGGGTTACGAGCAGTACTTC; CDR3 protein: CASIGGYEQYF
D gene: -; V gene: TRBV7-3; J gene: TRBJ2-5; clone size: few; CDR3 DNA: TGTGCCAGCAGCTTAGCGAAACAAGAGACCCAGTACTTC; CDR3 protein: CASSLAKQETQYF
D gene: TRBD2; V gene: TRBV7-6; J gene: TRBJ2-1; clone size: -; CDR3 DNA: TGTGCCAGCAGCTCCACCCCCGGGACTAGCGGGATCTCCTACAATGAGCAGTTCTTC; CDR3 protein: CASSSTPGTSGISYNEQFF
D gene: TRBD1; V gene: TRBV28; J gene: TRBJ2-2; clone size: few; CDR3 DNA: TGTGCCAGCAACTCCCTTCAGGGGGCTCACACCGGGGAGCTGTTTTTT; CDR3 protein: CASNSLQGAHTGELFF
D gene: TRBD2; V gene: TRBV12-3/TRBV12-4; J gene: TRBJ2-5; clone size: few; CDR3 DNA: TGTGCCAGCAGTTTAGGGCTAGCGGGACTGAAAGAGACCCAGTACTTC; CDR3 protein: CASSLGLAGLKETQYF
D gene: -; V gene: TRBV5-1; J gene: TRBJ1-2; clone size: -; CDR3 DNA: TGCGCCAGCAGCTTGGCGCCCGCGGCCTGGGATGGCTACACCTTC; CDR3 protein: CASSLAPAAWDGYTF
D gene: TRBD1; V gene: TRBV29-1; J gene: TRBJ1-1; clone size: few; CDR3 DNA: TGCAGCGCCCTCAGGTGGGGGGGACAGGTCCATGACGCTGAAGCTTTCTTT; CDR3 protein: CSALRWGGQVHDAEAFF
D gene: -; V gene: TRBV29-1; J gene: TRBJ2-1; clone size: many; CDR3 DNA: TGCAGCATACTTAGCCCCCGCACCAACAATGAGCAGTTCTTC; CDR3 protein: CSILSPRTNNEQFF